The 5 T cell receptor beta chains reported below all come from one sample, sequenced in a study of cytomegalovirus exposure and HLA in healthy donors. Measured with immunoSEQ multiplex PCR; TCRdb has only the in-frame clones, and not every one. Of approximately 160,000 clones listed, approximately 86% are singletons. Sequenced: PBMCs. The receptors derive from a woman under 30 in good health and CMV-seronegative.

The J gene is TRBJ1-1, the V gene TRBV7-9; 8 bases line up with TRBD1. The germline gives CDR1 SEHNR, CDR2 FQNEAQ (reference sequence). The ends lost 1 base at V and 4 bases at J; junction bases unmatched: 5. This CDR3 has 15 residues. The chain's CDR3 is CASSLGQGATTEAFF. Here the CDR3 DNA reads TGTGCCAGCAGCTTAGGTCAGGGGGCGACCACTGAAGCTTTCTTT.

This chain connects TRBV29-1 to TRBJ2-7, with 9 bases matching TRBD1. The CDR3 length is 15 residues. Germline V lookup: CDR1 SQVTM, CDR2 ANQGSEA. Germline trimming cut 5 bases from V and 3 bases from J; bases unmatched to any gene: 11. The CDR3 is CSVKFGRDRVYEQYF. The CDR3 DNA reads TGCAGCGTTAAGTTTGGACGGGACAGGGTCTACGAGCAGTACTTC.

The chain has TRBV4-1 and TRBJ2-7; TRBD1 aligns across 9 bases. Germline CDR1 and CDR2: MGHRA and YSYEKL. The CDR3 consists of 14 residues. V dropped 0 bases and J dropped 6; count of bases not matched to a gene: 3. The chain's CDR3 is CASSQETGGLEQYF. Here the CDR3 DNA reads TGCGCCAGCAGCCAAGAAACAGGGGGCCTCGAGCAGTACTTC.

J is TRBJ2-7 and V is TRBV7-9; the D gene is possibly TRBD1 (6 bases). The germline CDR1 and CDR2 sequences are SEHNR and FQNEAQ (reference sequence). V lost 5 bases, J lost 2 bases, and 13 bases lay in between. The CDR3 is made up of 14 amino acids. CDR3 sequence: CASSDQGSTYEQYF. CDR3 coding DNA: TGTGCCAGCAGCGACCAGGGGAGTACCTACGAGCAGTACTTC.

This clone has only a few counts. The J gene is TRBJ1-1, the V gene TRBV20-1; D not certain. The V and J ends lost 3 bases and 8 bases respectively, with 7 bases between them. Germline CDR1 DFQATT, CDR2 SNEGSKA (reference sequence). The CDR3 is made up of 10 amino acids. This CDR3 reads CSASSQEAFF. The CDR3 nucleotides are TGCAGTGCTAGCTCCCAGGAAGCTTTCTTT.